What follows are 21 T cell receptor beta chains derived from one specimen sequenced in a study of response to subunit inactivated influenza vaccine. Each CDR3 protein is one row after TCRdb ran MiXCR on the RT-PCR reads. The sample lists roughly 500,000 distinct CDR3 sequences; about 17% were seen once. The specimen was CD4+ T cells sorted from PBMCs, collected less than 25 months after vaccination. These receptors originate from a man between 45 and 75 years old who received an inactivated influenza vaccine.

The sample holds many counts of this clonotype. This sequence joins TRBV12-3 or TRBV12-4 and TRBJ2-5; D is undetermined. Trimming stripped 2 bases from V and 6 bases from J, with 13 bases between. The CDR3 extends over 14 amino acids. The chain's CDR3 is CASSLRGVEKTQYF. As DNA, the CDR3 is TGTGCCAGCAGTTTAAGAGGAGTTGAAAAGACCCAGTACTTC.

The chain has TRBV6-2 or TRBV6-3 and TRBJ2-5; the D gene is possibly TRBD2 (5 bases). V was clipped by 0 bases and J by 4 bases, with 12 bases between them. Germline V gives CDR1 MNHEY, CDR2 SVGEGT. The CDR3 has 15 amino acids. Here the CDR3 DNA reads TGTGCCAGCAGTTACTCGACCGGGGTGAGAGAGACCCAGTACTTC. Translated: CASSYSTGVRETQYF.

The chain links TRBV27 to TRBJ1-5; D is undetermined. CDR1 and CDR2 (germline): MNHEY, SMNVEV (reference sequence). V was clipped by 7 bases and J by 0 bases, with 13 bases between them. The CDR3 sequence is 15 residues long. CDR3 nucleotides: TGTGCCAGCAAAAACGGACCCTATAGCAATCAGCCCCAGCATTTT. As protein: CASKNGPYSNQPQHF.

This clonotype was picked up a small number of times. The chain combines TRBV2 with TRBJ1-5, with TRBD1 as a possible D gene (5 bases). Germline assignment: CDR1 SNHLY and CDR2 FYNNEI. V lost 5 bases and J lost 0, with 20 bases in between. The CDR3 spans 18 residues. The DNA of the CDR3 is TGTGCCAGCAGTTATCAGGTGGGCAGGGCCTATAGCAATCAGCCCCAGCATTTT. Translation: CASSYQVGRAYSNQPQHF.

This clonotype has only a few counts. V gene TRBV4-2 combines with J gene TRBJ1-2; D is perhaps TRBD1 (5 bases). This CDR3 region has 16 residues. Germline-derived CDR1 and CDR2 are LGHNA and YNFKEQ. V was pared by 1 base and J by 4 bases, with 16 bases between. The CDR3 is CASSQGIDRILYGYTF. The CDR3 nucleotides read TGTGCCAGCAGCCAAGGGATTGACAGAATCCTCTATGGCTACACCTTC.

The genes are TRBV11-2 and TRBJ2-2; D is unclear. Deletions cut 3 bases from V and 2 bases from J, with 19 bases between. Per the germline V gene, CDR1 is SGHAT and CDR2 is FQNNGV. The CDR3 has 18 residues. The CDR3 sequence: CASSLSRRPETNTGELFF. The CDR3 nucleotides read TGTGCCAGCAGCTTGTCCCGGCGACCGGAGACAAACACCGGGGAGCTGTTTTTT.

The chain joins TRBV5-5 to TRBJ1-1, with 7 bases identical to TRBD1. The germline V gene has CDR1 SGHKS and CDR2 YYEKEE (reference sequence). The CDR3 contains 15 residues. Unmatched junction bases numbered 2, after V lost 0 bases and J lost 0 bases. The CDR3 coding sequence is TGTGCCAGCAGCTTGGTGACAGGGATGAACACTGAAGCTTTCTTT. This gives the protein CASSLVTGMNTEAFF. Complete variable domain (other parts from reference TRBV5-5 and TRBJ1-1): DAGVTQSPTHLIKTRGQQVTLRCSPISGHKSVSWYQQVLGQGPQFIFQYYEKEERGRGNFPDRFSARQFPNYSSELNVNALLLGDSALYLCASSLVTGMNTEAFFGQGTRLTVV.

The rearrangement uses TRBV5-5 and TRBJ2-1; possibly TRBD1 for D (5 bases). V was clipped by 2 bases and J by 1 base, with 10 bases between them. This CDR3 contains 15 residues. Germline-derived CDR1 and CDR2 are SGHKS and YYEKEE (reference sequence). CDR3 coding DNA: TGTGCCAGCAGCTTAAGGGGTGAGTCCTACAATGAGCAGTTCTTC. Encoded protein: CASSLRGESYNEQFF.

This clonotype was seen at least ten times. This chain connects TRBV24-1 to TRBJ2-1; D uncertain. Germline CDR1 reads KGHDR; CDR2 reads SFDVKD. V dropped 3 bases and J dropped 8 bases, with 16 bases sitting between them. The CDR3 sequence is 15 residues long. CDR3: CATSDALRGFDEQFF. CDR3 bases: TGTGCCACCAGTGATGCCCTTCGAGGCTTCGATGAGCAGTTCTTC.

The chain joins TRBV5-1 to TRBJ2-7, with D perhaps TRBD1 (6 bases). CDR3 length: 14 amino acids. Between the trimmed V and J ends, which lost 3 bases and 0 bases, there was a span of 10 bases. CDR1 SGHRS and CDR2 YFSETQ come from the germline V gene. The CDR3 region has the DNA TGCGCCAGCAGCTCCCAACAGGGCTCCTACGAGCAGTACTTC. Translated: CASSSQQGSYEQYF.

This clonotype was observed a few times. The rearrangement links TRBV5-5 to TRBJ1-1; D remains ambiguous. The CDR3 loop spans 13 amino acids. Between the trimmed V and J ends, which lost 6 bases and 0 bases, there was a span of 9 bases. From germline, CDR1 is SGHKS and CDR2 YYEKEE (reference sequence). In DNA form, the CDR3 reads TGTGCCAGCACCTGGTCCCTGAACACTGAAGCTTTCTTT. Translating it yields CASTWSLNTEAFF.

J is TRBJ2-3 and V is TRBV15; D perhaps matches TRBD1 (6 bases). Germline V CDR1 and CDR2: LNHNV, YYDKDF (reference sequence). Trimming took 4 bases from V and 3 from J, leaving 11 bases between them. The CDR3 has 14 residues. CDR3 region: CATSIGTGTDTQYF. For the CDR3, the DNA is TGTGCCACCAGCATAGGAACAGGGACAGATACGCAGTATTTT.

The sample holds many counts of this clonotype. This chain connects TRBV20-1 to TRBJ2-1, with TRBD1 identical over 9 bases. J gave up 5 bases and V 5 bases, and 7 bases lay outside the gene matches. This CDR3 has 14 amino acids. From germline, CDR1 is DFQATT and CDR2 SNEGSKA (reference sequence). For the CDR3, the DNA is TGCAGTGCTCACGACAGGGGGTGGAACAATGAGCAGTTCTTC. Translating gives CSAHDRGWNNEQFF.

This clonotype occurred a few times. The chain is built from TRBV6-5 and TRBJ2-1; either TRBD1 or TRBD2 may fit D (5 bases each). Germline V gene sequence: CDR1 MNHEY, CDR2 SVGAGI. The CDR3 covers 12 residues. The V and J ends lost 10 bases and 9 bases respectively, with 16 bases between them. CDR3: CATGQGIGEQFF. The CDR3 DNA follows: TGTGCCACGGGGCAGGGAATTGGTGAGCAGTTCTTC.

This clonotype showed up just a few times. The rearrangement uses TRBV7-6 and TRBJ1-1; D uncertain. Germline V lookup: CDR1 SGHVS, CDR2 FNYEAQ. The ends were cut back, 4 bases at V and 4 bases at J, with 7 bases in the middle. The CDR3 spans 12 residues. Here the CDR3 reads CASSSGFTEAFF. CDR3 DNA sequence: TGTGCCAGCAGCTCGGGTTTCACTGAAGCTTTCTTT.

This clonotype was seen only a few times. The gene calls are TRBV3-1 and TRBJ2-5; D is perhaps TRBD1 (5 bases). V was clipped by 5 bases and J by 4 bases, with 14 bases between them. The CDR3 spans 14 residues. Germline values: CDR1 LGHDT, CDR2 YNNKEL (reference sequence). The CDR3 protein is CASSRGYSGETQYF. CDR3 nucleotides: TGTGCCAGCAGCAGGGGCTATTCCGGAGAGACCCAGTACTTC.

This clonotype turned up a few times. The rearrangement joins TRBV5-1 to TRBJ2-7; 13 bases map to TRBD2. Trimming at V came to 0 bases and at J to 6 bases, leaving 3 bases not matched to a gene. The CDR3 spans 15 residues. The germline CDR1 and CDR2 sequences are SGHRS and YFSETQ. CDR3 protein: CASSLEGLAGREQYF. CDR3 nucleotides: TGCGCCAGCAGCTTGGAGGGACTAGCGGGGCGCGAGCAGTACTTC.

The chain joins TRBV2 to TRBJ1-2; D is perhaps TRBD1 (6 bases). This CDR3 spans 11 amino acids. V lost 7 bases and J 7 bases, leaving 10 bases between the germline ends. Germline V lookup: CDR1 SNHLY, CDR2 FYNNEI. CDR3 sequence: CASKNRAGYTF. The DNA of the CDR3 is TGTGCCAGCAAAAACAGGGCTGGCTACACCTTC.

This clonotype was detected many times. The chain's CDR3 is CASSVAGSNSPLHF. CDR3 bases: TGTGCCAGCAGCGTAGCTGGGAGTAATTCACCCCTCCACTTT. This chain connects TRBV9 to TRBJ1-6; unclear D gene. Germline loops: CDR1 SGDLS, CDR2 YYNGEE. The length of the CDR3 is 14 residues. The V gene lost 0 bases and the J gene lost 6 bases, with 7 bases spanning the gap.

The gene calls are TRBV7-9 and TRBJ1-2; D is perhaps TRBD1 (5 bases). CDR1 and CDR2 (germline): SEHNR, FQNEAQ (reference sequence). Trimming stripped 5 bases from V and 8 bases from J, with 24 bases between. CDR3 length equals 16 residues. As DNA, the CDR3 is TGTGCCAGCAGCCTCCGATCGGGGGTGGAGGTTAGAGGCTACACCTTC. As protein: CASSLRSGVEVRGYTF.

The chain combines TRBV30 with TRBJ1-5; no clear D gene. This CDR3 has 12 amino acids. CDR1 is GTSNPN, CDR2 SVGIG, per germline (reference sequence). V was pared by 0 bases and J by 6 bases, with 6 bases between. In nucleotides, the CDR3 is TGTGCCTGGAGTGTGCAAAGTCAGCCCCAGCATTTT. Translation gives CAWSVQSQPQHF.